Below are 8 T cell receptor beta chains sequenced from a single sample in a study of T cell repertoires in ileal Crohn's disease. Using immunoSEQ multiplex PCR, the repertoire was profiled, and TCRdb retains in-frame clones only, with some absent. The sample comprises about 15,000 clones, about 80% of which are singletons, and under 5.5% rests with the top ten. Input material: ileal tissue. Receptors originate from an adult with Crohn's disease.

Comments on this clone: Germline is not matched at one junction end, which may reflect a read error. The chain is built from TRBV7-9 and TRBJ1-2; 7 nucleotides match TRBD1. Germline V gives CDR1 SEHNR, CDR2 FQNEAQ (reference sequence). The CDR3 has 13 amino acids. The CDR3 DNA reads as TGTGCCAGCAGCTTCTGGGACAGCCCCTCTATCCCCTTC. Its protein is CASSFWDSPSIPF.

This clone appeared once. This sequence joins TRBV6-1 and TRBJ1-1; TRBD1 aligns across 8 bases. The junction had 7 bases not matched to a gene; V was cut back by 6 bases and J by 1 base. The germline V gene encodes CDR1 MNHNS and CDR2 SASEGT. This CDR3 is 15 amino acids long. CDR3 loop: CASRDREIGNTEAFF. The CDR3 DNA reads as TGTGCCAGCAGGGACAGGGAGATTGGGAACACTGAAGCTTTCTTT.

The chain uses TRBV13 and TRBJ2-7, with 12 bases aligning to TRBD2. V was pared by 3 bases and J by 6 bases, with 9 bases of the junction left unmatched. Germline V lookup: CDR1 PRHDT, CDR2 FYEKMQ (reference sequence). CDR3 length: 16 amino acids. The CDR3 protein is CASSLGSSGGAFEQYF. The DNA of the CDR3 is TGTGCCAGCAGCTTGGGGTCTAGCGGGGGGGCCTTCGAGCAGTACTTC.

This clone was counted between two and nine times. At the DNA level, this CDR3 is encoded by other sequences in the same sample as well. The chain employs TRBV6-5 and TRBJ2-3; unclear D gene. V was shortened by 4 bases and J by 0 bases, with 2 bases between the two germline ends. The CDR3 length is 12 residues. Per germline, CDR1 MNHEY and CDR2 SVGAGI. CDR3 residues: CASSSSTDTQYF. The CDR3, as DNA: TGTGCCAGCAGTTCTAGCACAGATACGCAGTATTTT.

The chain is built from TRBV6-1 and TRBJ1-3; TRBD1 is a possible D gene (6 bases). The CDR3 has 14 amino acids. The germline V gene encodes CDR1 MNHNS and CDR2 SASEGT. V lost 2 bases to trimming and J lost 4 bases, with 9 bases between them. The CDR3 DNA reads TGTGCCAGCAGTGAAAGGGGGGGAGGAAACACCATATATTTT. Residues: CASSERGGGNTIYF.

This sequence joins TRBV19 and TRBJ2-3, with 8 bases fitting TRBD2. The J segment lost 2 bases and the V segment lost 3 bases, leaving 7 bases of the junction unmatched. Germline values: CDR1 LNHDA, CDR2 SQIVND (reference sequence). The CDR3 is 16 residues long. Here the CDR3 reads CASSIGAGGYTDTQYF. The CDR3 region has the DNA TGTGCCAGTAGTATCGGCGCGGGGGGATACACAGATACGCAGTATTTT.

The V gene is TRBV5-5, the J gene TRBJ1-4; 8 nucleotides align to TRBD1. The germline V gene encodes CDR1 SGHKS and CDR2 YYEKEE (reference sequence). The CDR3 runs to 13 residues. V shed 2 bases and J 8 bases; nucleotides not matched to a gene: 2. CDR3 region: CASSFWTGEKLFF. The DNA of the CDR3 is TGTGCCAGCAGCTTTTGGACAGGGGAAAAACTGTTTTTT.

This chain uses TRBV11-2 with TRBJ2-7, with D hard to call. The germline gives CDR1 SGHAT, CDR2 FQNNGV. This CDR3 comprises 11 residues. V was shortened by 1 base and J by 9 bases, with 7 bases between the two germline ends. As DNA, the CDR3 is TGTGCCAGCAGCTTAGGGAGATCGCAGTACTTC. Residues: CASSLGRSQYF.